This TCR beta chain was captured by sequencing in a study of regulatory T cells in long-lasting Graves disease. Regarding time point: newly diagnosed GD, antithyroid drugs for less than 3 months. RNA extracted from PBMCs served as the sequencing template. This CDR3 is 12 amino acids long. Trimming left V 11 bases short and J 0 bases short, with 7 bases between. The germline V gene has CDR1 MDHEN and CDR2 SYDVKM. HTBI primers from iRepertoire and Arm-PCR of CDR3 regions yielded the TCR beta libraries. Authors' processing steps: Gene usage covered about 60 TRBV and around 15 TRBJ segments. TCRdb used MiXCR to reprocess the multiplex PCR reads, holding one entry per CDR3 protein. Here the V and J calls rest on TCRdb's processing, not on the authors' analysis. The table lists a few hundred thousand distinct CDR3 sequences, approximately 15% of them singletons. There are many counts of this clonotype. The same data also contributed to another study, on T cells in Graves' hyperthyroidism and ophthalmopathy.

This clonotype was sampled from a man aged 35 to 55 with Graves disease. The sample consisted of peripheral blood mononuclear cells (PBMCs), taken at new diagnosis, from a patient treated with antithyroid drugs. This rearrangement joins TRBV28 to TRBJ2-2; no reliable D call. The CDR3 bases are TGTGCCGCCCTGGCGAACACCGGGGAGCTGTTTTTT. Encoded protein: CAALANTGELFF.